A single sample gave rise to the 25 T cell receptor delta chains below, sequenced in a study of gamma-delta T cells after stem cell transplantation. TCRdb fed the RT-PCR reads to CATT. The repertoire has over a thousand delta-chain clones, about 1.8% of them found once; the top ten carry around a third. The sequenced sample was gamma-delta T cells. These receptors all come from a human donor. It is not recorded whose cells these are; they may come from a transplant donor.

A remark on this clone: With only one base between it and a far larger clone, this is likely a read error. Other DNA variants within this sample encode the same CDR3. The rearrangement joins TRDV2 to TRDJ1, with TRDD3 identical over 8 bases. Germline CDR1 and CDR2: GEAIGNYY and EKD. The length of the CDR3 is 14 residues. With V trimmed by 5 bases and J by 5 bases, 9 bases remained unmatched. The CDR3 loop is CACALLGVPDKLIF. In DNA, the CDR3 is TGTGCCTGTGCTTTACTGGGGGTCCCTGATAAACTCATCTTT.

For this clone: It differs at one base from a far larger clone, so likely a read error. The same CDR3 also results from other DNA sequences found in this sample. The chain couples TRDV2 to TRDJ1; 10 bases line up with TRDD3. V gave up 4 bases and J gave up 3 bases; unmatched junction bases: 16. Germline V gene data show CDR1 as GEAIGNYY and CDR2 as EKD. The CDR3 consists of 18 residues. The CDR3 nucleotides read TGTGCCTGTGATACCTTGGGGGATACAGGAGCGAGGGCCGATAAACTCATCTTT. Its protein is CACDTLGDTGARADKLIF.

This clone has only a few counts. A far larger clone is one nucleotide away, so this likely arose from a read error. CDR3 nucleotide sequence: TGTGCTCTTGGGGAACTAGGAATGTTTCCGTCTCGGTACTGGGGGATATGCGGCACCGATAAACTCATCTTT. Amino acids: CALGELGMFPSRYWGICGTDKLIF. This chain joins TRDV1 and TRDJ1; 11 bases match TRDD3. Germline V lookup: CDR1 TSWWSYY, CDR2 QGS. Trimming at V came to 0 bases and at J to 1 base, leaving 25 bases not matched to a gene. The CDR3 covers 24 residues.

This clone has a handful of counts. The likely explanation is a read error, given a far larger clone one base away. The chain combines TRDV2 with TRDJ1; TRDD3 matches at 9 bases. CDR3 length equals 14 residues. Germline V gives CDR1 GEAIGNYY, CDR2 EKD. V lost 3 bases to trimming and J lost 8 bases; unmatched junction nucleotides: 9. The CDR3 bases are TGTGCCTGTGACCCCGTACTGGGGGACCCGAAACTCATCTTT. This gives the protein CACDPVLGDPKLIF.

A few counts support this clone. This DNA translates differently at residue 14 from the TCRdb protein, which is that of a much larger clone; a read error is likely, and the protein shown is the DNA's own translation. This chain links TRDV2 with TRDJ1, with 8 positions matching TRDD3. Germline V gene lookup returns CDR1 GEAIGNYY and CDR2 EKD. The CDR3 extends over 16 amino acids. The CDR3 DNA follows: TGTGCCTGTGACACCGTCCAGCTGGGGGACACAAATAAACCCATCTTT. Protein: CACDTVQLGDTNKPIF.

This clone has only a few counts. A far larger clone is just one base off, so this is likely a read error. Other nucleotide sequences from this sample produce the same CDR3. The gene calls are TRDV2 and TRDJ1; 7 bases fit TRDD3. V shed 0 bases, J shed 0 bases, and the junction held 12 bases outside the gene matches. Germline CDR1 is GEAIGNYY and CDR2 is EKD. CDR3 length: 18 residues. CDR3 region: CACDTVLGNKKYTDKLIF. CDR3 DNA: TGTGCCTGTGACACCGTACTGGGGAATAAAAAGTACACCGATAAACTCATCTTT.

On this clone: The TCRdb protein, from a much larger clone, departs from this DNA's translation at residue 8, likely by read error; the protein shown derives from the DNA. The genes are TRDV2 and TRDJ1; tentatively, D is TRDD3 (6 bases). V lost 3 bases and J 1 base, leaving 17 bases between the germline ends. The germline gives CDR1 GEAIGNYY, CDR2 EKD. The CDR3 sequence is 16 residues long. The CDR3 reads CACDFLLRDSTDKLIF. As DNA, the CDR3 is TGTGCCTGTGACTTTCTACTGAGGGATAGCACCGATAAACTCATCTTT.

Concerning this clone: The protein that TCRdb holds for this DNA derives from a much larger clone and differs from the translated DNA at residue 22, which likely indicates a read error; the protein shown here is translated from the DNA. The V gene is TRDV2, the J gene TRDJ3, with 12 positions matching TRDD3. CDR1 and CDR2 from the germline V gene are GEAIGNYY and EKD. This CDR3 is built from 23 residues. CDR3 residues: CACDAGYWGIQDGGSWDTRQMIF. CDR3 nucleotide sequence: TGTGCCTGTGACGCGGGATACTGGGGGATACAAGACGGAGGCTCCTGGGACACCCGACAGATGATTTTC.

The table lists this clone with a few counts. TCRdb has a much larger clone's protein, which differs at residue 13 from the translation of this DNA, likely because of a read error; what is shown is the protein translated from the DNA. V and J are TRDV2 and TRDJ1; TRDD3 is a possible D gene (6 bases). CDR3 length equals 16 residues. CDR1 and CDR2 (germline): GEAIGNYY, EKD. CDR3 loop: CACDGPLGKNTDNLIF. CDR3 coding DNA: TGTGCCTGTGACGGCCCACTGGGAAAAAACACCGATAACCTCATCTTT.

As regards this clone: TCRdb has a much larger clone's protein, which differs at residue 7 from the translation of this DNA, likely because of a read error; what is shown is the protein translated from the DNA. The DNA for the CDR3 is TGTGCCTGTGACACCGTCCCTTCCGGGGGGTTTTACACCGATAAACTCATCTTT. Its translation is CACDTVPSGGFYTDKLIF. The chain recombines TRDV2 with TRDJ1, with a weak D call TRDD2 (6 bases). The CDR3 spans 18 residues. The V gene's germline CDR1 is GEAIGNYY and CDR2 EKD. V shed 0 bases and J shed 0 bases, with 19 bases lying between them.

This clone is medium-sized within its sample. This probably arose from a read error, given a far larger clone one base away. CDR3 nucleotide sequence: TGTGCCCGTGACACCGCAGAGGCGAAGTACACCGATAAACTCATCTTT. Amino acids: CARDTAEAKYTDKLIF. The rearrangement joins TRDV2 to TRDJ1, with no clear D. From germline, CDR1 is GEAIGNYY and CDR2 EKD. The CDR3 covers 16 residues.

This clone occurred a few times. A read error likely explains why the TCRdb protein, taken from a much larger clone, differs from this DNA's translation at residue 6; the protein shown is translated from the DNA. The chain employs TRDV1 and TRDJ1, with D possibly being TRDD2 or TRDD3 (6 bases each). Germline V gene sequence: CDR1 TSWWSYY, CDR2 QGS. Trimming took 2 bases from V and 0 from J, leaving 28 bases between them. The CDR3 is 21 residues long. This CDR3 is CALGEFWSYVGDPPYTDKLIF. CDR3 sequence (DNA): TGTGCTCTTGGGGAATTTTGGTCCTACGTTGGGGATCCCCCGTACACCGATAAACTCATCTTT.

This clone has just a few counts. Translating this DNA gives a protein that differs at residue 19 from the TCRdb one, which belongs to a much larger clone; a read error is likely, and the protein shown is this translation. The chain uses TRDV1 and TRDJ1; TRDD3 is a possible D gene (5 bases). The germline CDR1 and CDR2 sequences are TSWWSYY and QGS. The CDR3 has 21 residues. The CDR3, as DNA: TGTGCTCTTGGGGAAACCCGACCGACTCAACCCATACGGTCAGGCACCGATAAACGCATCTTT. Translated, it gives CALGETRPTQPIRSGTDKRIF.

This clone was counted between two and nine times. TCRdb has a much larger clone's protein, which differs at residue 8 from the translation of this DNA, likely because of a read error; what is shown is the protein translated from the DNA. The chain has TRDV2 and TRDJ3; TRDD3 aligns across 7 bases. The CDR3 covers 19 residues. In germline, CDR1 is GEAIGNYY, CDR2 EKD. With V trimmed by 3 bases and J by 0 bases, 10 bases remained unmatched. The CDR3: CACDRTGEPSSWDTRQMFF. The CDR3 DNA sequence: TGTGCCTGTGACCGTACTGGGGAACCGAGCTCCTGGGACACCCGACAGATGTTTTTC.

The table lists this clone with a few counts. For this DNA, TCRdb reports the protein of a much larger clone, which diverges at residue 3, most likely from a read error; the protein presented here is translated directly from the DNA. The J gene is TRDJ1, the V gene TRDV3; 10 bases map to TRDD3. The V segment lost 5 bases and the J segment 3 bases; nucleotides outside the gene matches: 12. This CDR3 is 15 amino acids long. The germline gives CDR1 TVYSNPD, CDR2 GDNSRS (reference sequence). In nucleotides, the CDR3 is TGTGCCCTTCCTATACTGGGGGATCTGGCCGATAAACTCATCTTT. Translated: CALPILGDLADKLIF.

As concerns this clone: TCRdb's listed protein matches a much larger clone and diverges from this DNA's translation at residue 12, likely through a read error; the protein shown comes from the DNA. The V and J genes are TRDV2 and TRDJ1, with 13 positions matching TRDD3. Germline V lookup: CDR1 GEAIGNYY, CDR2 EKD. This CDR3 spans 22 amino acids. Trimming cost V 3 bases and J 0 bases; bases outside gene matches: 21. CDR3 sequence reads: CACDQSYWGIRNTPSYTDKLIF. The DNA for the CDR3 is TGTGCCTGTGACCAATCGTACTGGGGGATACGTAATACGCCATCGTACACCGATAAACTCATCTTT.

As to this clone: The protein TCRdb lists belongs to a much larger clone and differs from this DNA's translation at residue 5, which points to a read error; the protein shown is made from the DNA. The V and J genes are TRDV2 and TRDJ3, with 9 bases that match TRDD3. Unmatched junction bases numbered 8, after V lost 3 bases and J lost 0 bases. The CDR3 runs to 19 residues. CDR1 is GEAIGNYY and CDR2 is EKD in the germline V gene. The CDR3 nucleotides read TGTGCCTGTGACCTTACTGGGGGACCGAGCTCCTGGGACACCCGACAGATGTTTTTC. Translation: CACDLTGGPSSWDTRQMFF.

This clone appeared a few times. This sequence is one base from a far larger clone and is likely a read error. This same CDR3 is encoded by further DNA sequences in the sample. This chain links TRDV1 with TRDJ1; 12 bases fit TRDD3. CDR1 and CDR2 from the germline V gene are TSWWSYY and QGS. This CDR3 spans 22 amino acids. The CDR3 protein is CALGGPKGPGLGDTRERDKLIF. In nucleotides, the CDR3 is TGTGCTCTTGGGGGCCCCAAAGGGCCCGGGCTGGGGGATACGCGAGAACGCGATAAGCTCATCTTT.

This clone has a handful of counts. The protein that TCRdb holds for this DNA derives from a much larger clone and differs from the translated DNA at residue 5, which likely indicates a read error; the protein shown here is translated from the DNA. This chain links TRDV3 with TRDJ3; TRDD3 matches at 8 bases. Germline V gene lookup returns CDR1 TVYSNPD and CDR2 GDNSRS (reference sequence). V trimming: 0 bases; J trimming: 0 bases; junction bases outside the gene matches: 19. There are 22 residues in the CDR3. CDR3 coding DNA: TGTGCCTTTAGGGGCTACCCTCAAACTGGGGGCCATCGCTCCTGGGACACCCGACAGATGTTTTTC. Residues: CAFRGYPQTGGHRSWDTRQMFF.

This clone showed up just a few times. This DNA's translation differs at residue 13 from TCRdb's protein, which comes from a much larger clone; a read error is likely, and the protein shown is translated from the DNA. The V call is TRDV2, the J call TRDJ1, with TRDD3 matching over 13 bases. Trimming took 1 base from V and 4 from J; bases not matched to a gene: 14. The CDR3 sequence is 19 residues long. Germline V gene sequence: CDR1 GEAIGNYY, CDR2 EKD. The CDR3 loop reads CACDTSFTGGYAPFDKLIF. The CDR3 DNA is TGTGCCTGTGACACGAGCTTCACTGGGGGATACGCGCCCTTCGATAAACTCATCTTT.

Concerning this clone itself: For this DNA, TCRdb reports the protein of a much larger clone, which diverges at residue 7, most likely from a read error; the protein presented here is translated directly from the DNA. The chain joins TRDV2 to TRDJ3; D unresolved. The germline CDR1 and CDR2 sequences are GEAIGNYY and EKD. Trimming shortened V by 3 bases and J by 0 bases, and 17 bases separated the two germline ends. This CDR3 is built from 19 residues. The CDR3 coding sequence is TGTGCCTGTGACCGTACTGAGGGACCGAGCTCCTGGGACACCCGACAGATGTTTTTC. It codes for CACDRTEGPSSWDTRQMFF.

As for this clone: This likely reflects a read error, since a far larger clone is one base away. Other DNA sequences in this sample translate to the same CDR3. The chain links TRDV1 to TRDJ1; 9 nucleotides line up with TRDD3. The V gene end was trimmed by 3 bases and the J gene end by 1 base; junction bases not matched to a gene: 21. The CDR3 length is 21 residues. Germline V gene sequence: CDR1 TSWWSYY, CDR2 QGS. This CDR3 is CALGEPPSPFRTGGVTDKLIF. The CDR3 DNA follows: TGTGCTCTTGGGGAGCCCCCGAGCCCTTTCCGTACTGGGGGAGTCACCGATAAACTCATCTTT.

For this clone: A read error likely explains this, since a far larger clone differs by one base. Other DNA sequences of this sample code for an identical CDR3. The genes are TRDV2 and TRDJ1; 12 bases are shared with TRDD3. This CDR3 region has 19 residues. Looked up from germline, CDR1 is GEAIGNYY and CDR2 is EKD. DNA of the CDR3: TGTGCCTGCGACACTCGATTTGCTGGGGGATACGGGGACACCGATAAACTCATCTTT. Encoded protein: CACDTRFAGGYGDTDKLIF.

Comment on this clone: The protein given by TCRdb reflects a much larger clone and differs at residue 2 from this DNA's translation, likely from a read error; the protein shown is the DNA's translation. V and J are TRDV1 and TRDJ1; 7 bases align to TRDD3. The CDR3 is 21 amino acids. Per the germline V gene, CDR1 is TSWWSYY and CDR2 is QGS. CDR3 nucleotide sequence: TGTTCTCTTGGGGAACTATCGGATACGCGACTCAATGGGGTGTACACCGATAAACTCATCTTT. It encodes CSLGELSDTRLNGVYTDKLIF.

On this clone: With a far larger clone one base away, a read error is the likely cause. The same CDR3 arises from other DNA sequences in this sample as well. V usage is TRDV2 and J usage is TRDJ1; 10 bases align to TRDD3. This CDR3 region has 18 residues. Germline values: CDR1 GEAIGNYY, CDR2 EKD. The CDR3 region is CACDTLGDTGARADKLIF. Here the CDR3 DNA reads TGTGCCTGTGACACCTTGGGGGATACAGGAGCGAGGGCCGATAAGCTCATCTTT.